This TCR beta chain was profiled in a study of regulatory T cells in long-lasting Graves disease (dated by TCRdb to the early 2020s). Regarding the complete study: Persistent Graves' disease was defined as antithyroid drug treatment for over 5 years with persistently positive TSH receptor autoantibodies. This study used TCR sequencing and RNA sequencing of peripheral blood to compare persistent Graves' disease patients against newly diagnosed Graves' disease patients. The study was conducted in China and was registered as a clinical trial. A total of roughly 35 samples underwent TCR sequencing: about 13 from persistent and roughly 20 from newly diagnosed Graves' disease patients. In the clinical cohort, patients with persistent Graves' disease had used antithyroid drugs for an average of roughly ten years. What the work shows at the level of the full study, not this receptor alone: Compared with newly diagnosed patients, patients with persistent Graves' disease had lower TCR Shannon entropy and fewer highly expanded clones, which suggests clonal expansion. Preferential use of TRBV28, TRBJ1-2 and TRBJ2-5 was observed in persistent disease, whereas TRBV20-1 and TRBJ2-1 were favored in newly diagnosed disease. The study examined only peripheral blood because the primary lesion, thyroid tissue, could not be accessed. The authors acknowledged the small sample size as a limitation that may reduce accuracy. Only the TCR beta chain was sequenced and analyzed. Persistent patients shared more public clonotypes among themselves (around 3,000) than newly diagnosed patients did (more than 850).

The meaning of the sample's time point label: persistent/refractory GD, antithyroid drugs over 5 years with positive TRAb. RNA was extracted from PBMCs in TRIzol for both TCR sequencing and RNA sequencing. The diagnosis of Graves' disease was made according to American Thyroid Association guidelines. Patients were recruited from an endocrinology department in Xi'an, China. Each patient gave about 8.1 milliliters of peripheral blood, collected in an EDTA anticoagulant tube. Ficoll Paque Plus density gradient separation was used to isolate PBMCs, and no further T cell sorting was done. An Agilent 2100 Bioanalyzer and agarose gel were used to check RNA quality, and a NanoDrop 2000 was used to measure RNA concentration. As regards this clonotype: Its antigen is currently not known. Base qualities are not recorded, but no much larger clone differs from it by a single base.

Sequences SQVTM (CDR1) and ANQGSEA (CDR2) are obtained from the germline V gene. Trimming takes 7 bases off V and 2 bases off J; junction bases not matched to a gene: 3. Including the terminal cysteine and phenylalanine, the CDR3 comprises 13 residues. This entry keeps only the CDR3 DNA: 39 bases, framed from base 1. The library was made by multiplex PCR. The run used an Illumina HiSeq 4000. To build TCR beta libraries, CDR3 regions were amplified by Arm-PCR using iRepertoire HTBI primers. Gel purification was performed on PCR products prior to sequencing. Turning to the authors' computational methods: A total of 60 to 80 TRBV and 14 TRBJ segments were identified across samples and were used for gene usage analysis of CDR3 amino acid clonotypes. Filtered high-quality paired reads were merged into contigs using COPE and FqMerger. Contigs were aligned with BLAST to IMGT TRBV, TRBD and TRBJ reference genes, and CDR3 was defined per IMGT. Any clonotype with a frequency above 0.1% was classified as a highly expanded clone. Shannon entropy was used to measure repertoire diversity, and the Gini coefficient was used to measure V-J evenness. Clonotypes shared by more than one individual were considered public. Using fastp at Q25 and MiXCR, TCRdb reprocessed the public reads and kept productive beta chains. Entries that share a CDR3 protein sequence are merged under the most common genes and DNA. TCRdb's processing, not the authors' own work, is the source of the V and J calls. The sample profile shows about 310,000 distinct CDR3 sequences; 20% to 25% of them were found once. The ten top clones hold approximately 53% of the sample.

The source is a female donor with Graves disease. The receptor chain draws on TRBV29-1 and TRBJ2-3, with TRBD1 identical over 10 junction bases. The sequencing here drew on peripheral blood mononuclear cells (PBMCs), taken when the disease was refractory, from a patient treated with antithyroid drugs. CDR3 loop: CSEGQGVTDTQYF. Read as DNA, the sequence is TGCAGCGAAGGACAGGGGGTCACAGATACGCAGTATTTT.